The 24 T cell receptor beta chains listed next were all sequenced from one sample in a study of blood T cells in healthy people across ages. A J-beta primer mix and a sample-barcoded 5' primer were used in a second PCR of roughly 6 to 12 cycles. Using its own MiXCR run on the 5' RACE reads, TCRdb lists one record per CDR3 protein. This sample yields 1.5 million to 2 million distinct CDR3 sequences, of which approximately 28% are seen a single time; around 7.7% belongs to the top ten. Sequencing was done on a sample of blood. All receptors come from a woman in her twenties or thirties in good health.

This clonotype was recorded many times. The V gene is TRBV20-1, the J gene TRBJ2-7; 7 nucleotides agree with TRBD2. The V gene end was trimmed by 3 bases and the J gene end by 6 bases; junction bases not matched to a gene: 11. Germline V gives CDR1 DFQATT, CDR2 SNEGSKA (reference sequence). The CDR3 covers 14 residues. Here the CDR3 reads CSARVGGSNSEQYF. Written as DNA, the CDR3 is TGCAGTGCTAGGGTGGGCGGGAGCAACTCCGAGCAGTACTTC.

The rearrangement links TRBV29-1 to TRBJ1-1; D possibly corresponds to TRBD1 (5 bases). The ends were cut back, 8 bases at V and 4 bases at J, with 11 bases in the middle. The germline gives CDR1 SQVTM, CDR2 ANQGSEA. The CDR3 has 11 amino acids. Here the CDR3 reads CSTGTSTEAFF. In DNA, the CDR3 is TGCAGCACTGGGACGAGCACTGAAGCTTTCTTT.

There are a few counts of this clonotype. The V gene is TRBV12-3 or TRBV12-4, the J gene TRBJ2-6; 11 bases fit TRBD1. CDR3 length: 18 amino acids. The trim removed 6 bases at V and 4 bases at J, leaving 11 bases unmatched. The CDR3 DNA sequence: TGTGCCAGCAGCTCTAGGACAGGGGGCGGCTCCGGGGCCAACGTCCTGACTTTC. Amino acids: CASSSRTGGGSGANVLTF.

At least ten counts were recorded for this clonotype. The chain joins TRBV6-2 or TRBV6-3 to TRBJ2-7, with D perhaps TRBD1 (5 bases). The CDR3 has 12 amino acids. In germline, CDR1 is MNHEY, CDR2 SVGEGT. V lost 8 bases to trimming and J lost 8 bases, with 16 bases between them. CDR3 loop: CASGAMSTKQYF. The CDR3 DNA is TGTGCCAGCGGGGCGATGTCTACGAAGCAGTACTTC.

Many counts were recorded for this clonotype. DNA of the CDR3: TGTGCCAGCAGCCCCGGGACTGCGGGGGAGACCCAGTACTTC. The encoded protein is CASSPGTAGETQYF. The V and J genes are TRBV9 and TRBJ2-5; possible D gene TRBD2, 6 bases. The CDR3 runs to 14 residues. The V end lost 4 bases, the J end lost 5 bases, and 15 bases lay between the germline ends. Germline loops: CDR1 SGDLS, CDR2 YYNGEE.

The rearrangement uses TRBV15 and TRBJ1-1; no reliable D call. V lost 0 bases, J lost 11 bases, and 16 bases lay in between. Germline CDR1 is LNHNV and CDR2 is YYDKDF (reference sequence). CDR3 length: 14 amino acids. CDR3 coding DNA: TGTGCCACCAGCAGAGATACTCGTAGGGAGCATGCTTTCTTT. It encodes CATSRDTRREHAFF.

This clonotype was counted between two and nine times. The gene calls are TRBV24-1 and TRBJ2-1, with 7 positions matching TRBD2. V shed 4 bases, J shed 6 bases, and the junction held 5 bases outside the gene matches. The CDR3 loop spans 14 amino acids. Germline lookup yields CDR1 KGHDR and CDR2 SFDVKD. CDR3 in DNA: TGTGCCACCAGTGACCAGCGGGGCAGCAATGAGCAGTTCTTC. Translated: CATSDQRGSNEQFF.

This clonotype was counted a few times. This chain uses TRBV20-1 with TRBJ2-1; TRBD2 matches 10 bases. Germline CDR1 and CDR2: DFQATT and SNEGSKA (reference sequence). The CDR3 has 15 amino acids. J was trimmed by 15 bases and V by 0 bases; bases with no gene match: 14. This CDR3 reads CSARDPQREGRWTFF. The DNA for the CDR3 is TGCAGTGCTAGAGATCCCCAGCGGGAGGGCCGATGGACGTTCTTC.

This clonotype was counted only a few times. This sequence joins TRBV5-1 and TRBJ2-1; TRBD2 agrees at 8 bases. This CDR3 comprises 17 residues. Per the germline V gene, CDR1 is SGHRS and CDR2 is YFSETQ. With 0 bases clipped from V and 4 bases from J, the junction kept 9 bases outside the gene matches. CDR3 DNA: TGCGCCAGCAGCTTGGGCCCCCAGCGGGGGCCGTACAATGAGCAGTTCTTC. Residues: CASSLGPQRGPYNEQFF. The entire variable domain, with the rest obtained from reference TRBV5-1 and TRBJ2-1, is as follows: KAGVTQTPRYLIKTRGQQVTLSCSPISGHRSVSWYQQTPGQGLQFLFEYFSETQRNKGNFPGRFSGRQFSNSRSEMNVSTLELGDSALYLCASSLGPQRGPYNEQFFGPGTRLTVL.

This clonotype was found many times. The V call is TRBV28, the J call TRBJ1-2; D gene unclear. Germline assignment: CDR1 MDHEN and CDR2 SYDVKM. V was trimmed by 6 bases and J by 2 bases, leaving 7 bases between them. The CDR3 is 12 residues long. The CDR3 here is CASSPGNYGYTF. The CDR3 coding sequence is TGTGCCAGCAGCCCCGGGAACTATGGCTACACCTTC.

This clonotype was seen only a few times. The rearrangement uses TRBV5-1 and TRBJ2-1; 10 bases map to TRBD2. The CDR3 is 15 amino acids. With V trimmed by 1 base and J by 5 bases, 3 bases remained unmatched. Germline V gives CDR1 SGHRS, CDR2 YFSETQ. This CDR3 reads CASSLTSGIHNEQFF. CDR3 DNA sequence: TGCGCCAGCAGCTTGACTAGCGGGATCCACAATGAGCAGTTCTTC.

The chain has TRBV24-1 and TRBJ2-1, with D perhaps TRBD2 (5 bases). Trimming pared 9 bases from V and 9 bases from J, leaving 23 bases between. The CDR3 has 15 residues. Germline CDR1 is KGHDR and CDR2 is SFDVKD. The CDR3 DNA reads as TGTGCCACCGACACACGGGAACGGGGAGTCAGTGAGCAGTTCTTC. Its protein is CATDTRERGVSEQFF.

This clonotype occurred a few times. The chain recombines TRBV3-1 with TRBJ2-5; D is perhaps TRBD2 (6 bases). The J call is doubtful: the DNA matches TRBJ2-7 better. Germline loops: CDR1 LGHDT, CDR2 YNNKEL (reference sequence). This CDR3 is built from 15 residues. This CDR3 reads CASSQGTSVGGEQYF. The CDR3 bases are TGTGCCAGCAGCCAAGGTACTTCAGTCGGGGGCGAGCAGTACTTC.

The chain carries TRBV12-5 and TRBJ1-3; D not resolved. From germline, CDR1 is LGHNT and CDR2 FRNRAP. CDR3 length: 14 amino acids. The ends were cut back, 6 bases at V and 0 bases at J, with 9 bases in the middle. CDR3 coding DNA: TGTGCTAGTGGACCTCCGGCCTCTGGAAACACCATATATTTT. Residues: CASGPPASGNTIYF.

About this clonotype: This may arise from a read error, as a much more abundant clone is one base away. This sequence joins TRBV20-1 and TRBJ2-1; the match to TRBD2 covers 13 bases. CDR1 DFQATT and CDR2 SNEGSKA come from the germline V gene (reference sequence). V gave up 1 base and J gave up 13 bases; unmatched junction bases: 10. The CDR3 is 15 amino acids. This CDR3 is CSARVRLAGGETQFF. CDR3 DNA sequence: TGCAGTGCTAGAGTAAGACTAGCGGGAGGAGAGACCCAGTTCTTC.

The CDR3: CASGSISVHTDTQYF. CDR3 coding DNA: TGTGCTAGTGGTTCAATTTCGGTGCACACAGATACGCAGTATTTT. This sequence joins TRBV12-5 and TRBJ2-3; D not resolved. This CDR3 has 15 residues. The germline V gene encodes CDR1 LGHNT and CDR2 FRNRAP. Between the trimmed V and J ends, which lost 4 bases and 2 bases, there was a span of 13 bases. Together with reference TRBV12-5 and TRBJ2-3, the CDR3 gives the full variable domain: DARVTQTPRHKVTEMGQEVTMRCQPILGHNTVFWYRQTMMQGLELLAYFRNRAPLDDSGMPKDRFSAEMPDATLATLKIQPSEPRDSAVYFCASGSISVHTDTQYFGPGTRLTVL.

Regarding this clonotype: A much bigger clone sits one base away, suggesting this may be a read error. Here the CDR3 reads CASTLSNRPQHF. CDR3 in DNA: TGTGCCAGCACCCTCAGTAATCGGCCCCAGCATTTT. This chain links TRBV28 with TRBJ1-5, with D unresolved. The CDR3 sequence is 12 residues long. Germline V gene lookup returns CDR1 MDHEN and CDR2 SYDVKM.

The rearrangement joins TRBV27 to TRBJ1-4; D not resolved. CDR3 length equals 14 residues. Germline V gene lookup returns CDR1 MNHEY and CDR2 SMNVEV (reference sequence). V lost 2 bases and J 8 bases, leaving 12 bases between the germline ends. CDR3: CASSLRPFAEKLFF. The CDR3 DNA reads TGTGCCAGCAGTTTACGTCCGTTTGCCGAAAAACTGTTTTTT. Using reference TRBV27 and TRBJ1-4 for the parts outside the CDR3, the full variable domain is EAQVTQNPRYLITVTGKKLTVTCSQNMNHEYMSWYRQDPGLGLRQIYYSMNVEVTDKGDVPEGYKVSRKEKRNFPLILESPSPNQTSLYFCASSLRPFAEKLFFGSGTQLSVL.

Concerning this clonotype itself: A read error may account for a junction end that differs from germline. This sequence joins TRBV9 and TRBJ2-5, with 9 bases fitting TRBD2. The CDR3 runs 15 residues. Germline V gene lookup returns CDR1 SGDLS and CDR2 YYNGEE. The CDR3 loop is CANSFGLAGDNEQYF. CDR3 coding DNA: TGTGCCAACAGCTTCGGTTTAGCGGGGGACAATGAGCAGTACTTC.

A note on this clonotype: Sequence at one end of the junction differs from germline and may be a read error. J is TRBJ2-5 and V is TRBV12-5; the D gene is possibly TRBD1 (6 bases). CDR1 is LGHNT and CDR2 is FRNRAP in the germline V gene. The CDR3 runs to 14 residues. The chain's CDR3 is CAGGLVNREETQYF. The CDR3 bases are TGTGCTGGTGGTTTGGTAAACAGGGAAGAGACCCAGTACTTC.

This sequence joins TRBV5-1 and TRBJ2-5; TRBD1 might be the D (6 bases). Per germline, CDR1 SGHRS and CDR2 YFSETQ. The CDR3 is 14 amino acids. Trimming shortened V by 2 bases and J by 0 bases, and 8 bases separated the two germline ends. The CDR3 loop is CASSFDRNQETQYF. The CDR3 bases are TGCGCCAGCAGCTTCGACAGGAACCAAGAGACCCAGTACTTC.

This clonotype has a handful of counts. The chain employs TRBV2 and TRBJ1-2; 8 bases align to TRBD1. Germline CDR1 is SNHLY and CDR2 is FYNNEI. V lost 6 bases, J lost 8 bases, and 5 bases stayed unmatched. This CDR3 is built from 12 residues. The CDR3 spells CASRDRGLGYTF. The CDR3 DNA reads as TGTGCCAGCAGAGACAGGGGTTTGGGCTACACCTTC.

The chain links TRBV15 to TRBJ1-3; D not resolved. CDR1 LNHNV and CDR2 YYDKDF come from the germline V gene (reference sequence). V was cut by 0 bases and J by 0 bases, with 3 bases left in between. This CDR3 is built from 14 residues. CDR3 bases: TGTGCCACCAGCAGAGATCCCTCTGGAAACACCATATATTTT. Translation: CATSRDPSGNTIYF.

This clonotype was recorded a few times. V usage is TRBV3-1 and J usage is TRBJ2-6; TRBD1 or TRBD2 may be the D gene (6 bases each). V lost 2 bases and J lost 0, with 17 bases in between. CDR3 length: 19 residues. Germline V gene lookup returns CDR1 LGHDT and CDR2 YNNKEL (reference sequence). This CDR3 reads CASSQLWGARFSGANVLTF. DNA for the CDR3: TGTGCCAGCAGCCAATTATGGGGGGCGCGTTTCTCTGGGGCCAACGTCCTGACTTTC.